This T cell receptor (beta chain) was captured in a study of blood T cell repertoires in COVID-19. Study background: The United States, Italy and Spain were the sources of the acute and convalescent COVID-19 samples. Sources were T cells, B-cell-depleted T cells, or PBMCs; the material itself was cDNA or gDNA.

In the original workflow: For nucleated cells, counts were estimated from reference gene primer amplification. The method was immunoSEQ multiplex PCR; TCRdb's version includes in-frame clones alone and lacks a portion of them. From that table come the V and J calls and clone size; the DNA was used to work out D and trimming. The sample includes 40,000 to 50,000 clones, under 85% of them seen just once. Losses at the gene ends were 11 bases for V and 0 bases for J; bases not matched to a gene: 10. Germline-derived CDR1 and CDR2 are SNHLY and FYNNEI. The CDR3 has 15 residues. The sequence came from an elderly woman with acute or convalescent COVID-19. The rearrangement joins TRBV2 to TRBJ1-2; 9 nucleotides match TRBD1. The sample taken for sequencing was peripheral blood. The CDR3 region has the DNA TGTGCCGGTTGGGATGGGACAGGGACTAACTATGGCTACACCTTC. Its translation: CAGWDGTGTNYGYTF.